The sequence of this T cell receptor (beta chain) was determined in a study of patients and donors after allogeneic stem cell transplantation. TCRdb itself ran the RT-PCR reads through MiXCR, one entry per CDR3 protein. The sample shows about 160,000 distinct CDR3 sequences, about a quarter of them seen only once. The CDR3 covers 15 residues. CDR1 SNHLY and CDR2 FYNNEI come from the germline V gene. The V gene lost 5 bases and the J gene lost 3 bases, with 16 bases spanning the gap. The table lists this clonotype with a few counts. Sequenced: blood, either unsorted or a sorted T cell fraction (not recorded which). The V gene is TRBV2, the J gene TRBJ1-2; D remains unclear. The receptor's source is a human donor who was either an allogeneic HSCT recipient or a stem cell or donor lymphocyte infusion donor (not recorded which). It is not recorded whose cells these are; they may come from a transplant donor. CDR3 nucleotide sequence: TGTGCCAGCAGTTTCGGGTTGCCTCCTGACTATGGCTACACCTTC. Residues: CASSFGLPPDYGYTF.